Each of the 18 T cell receptor beta chains below was sequenced from the same sample in a study of blood T cell repertoires in COVID-19. The table came from immunoSEQ multiplex PCR; TCRdb's copy has only in-frame clones and leaves some out. The sample lists approximately 120,000 clones; around 81% were seen once. Sequenced sample: peripheral blood. The receptors here all came from a human donor in a cohort sampled during active COVID-19.

The V gene is TRBV3-1 (or the pseudogene TRBV3-2), the J gene TRBJ1-2; D unclear. The ends were cut back, 0 bases at V and 5 bases at J, with 10 bases in the middle. This CDR3 has 14 amino acids. Germline V gene data show CDR1 as LGHDT and CDR2 as YNNKEL (reference sequence). The CDR3 is CASSQDRTGYGYTF. The DNA of the CDR3 is TGTGCCAGCAGCCAAGATCGTACGGGGTATGGCTACACCTTC.

The genes are TRBV5-4 and TRBJ2-3, with 10 bases identical to TRBD2. Germline CDR1 SGHNT, CDR2 YYREEE (reference sequence). V lost 4 bases to trimming and J lost 7 bases; unmatched junction nucleotides: 6. The CDR3 runs to 14 residues. CDR3: CASSISGGEYTQYF. Written as DNA, the CDR3 is TGTGCCAGCAGCATCAGCGGGGGGGAGTATACGCAGTATTTT.

This clone was recorded once. J is TRBJ2-7 and V is TRBV18; the D gene is possibly TRBD1 (6 bases). Trimming shortened V by 3 bases and J by 0 bases, and 12 bases separated the two germline ends. This CDR3 has 15 residues. Germline assignment: CDR1 KGHSH and CDR2 LQKENI. CDR3 amino acids: CASSPSTGSSYEQYF. The DNA of the CDR3 is TGTGCCAGCTCACCTTCGACAGGAAGCTCCTACGAGCAGTACTTC.

J is TRBJ1-5 and V is TRBV19; D call uncertain. Trimming shortened V by 3 bases and J by 0 bases, and 9 bases separated the two germline ends. Germline V gene sequence: CDR1 LNHDA, CDR2 SQIVND (reference sequence). CDR3 size: 15 residues. The CDR3 DNA reads as TGTGCCAGTAGTATGGGAGACTATAGCAATCAGCCCCAGCATTTT. The encoded protein is CASSMGDYSNQPQHF.

In the case of this clone: Additional DNA sequences in this sample encode the identical CDR3. The chain employs TRBV7-2 and TRBJ2-1; no reliable D call. V was trimmed by 5 bases and J by 5 bases, leaving 16 bases between them. CDR1 SGHTA and CDR2 FQGNSA come from the germline V gene. The CDR3 is 15 amino acids. As DNA, the CDR3 is TGTGCCAGCAGCCCCTTCGGTCCTACTAACAATGAGCAGTTCTTC. It is translated as CASSPFGPTNNEQFF.

The CDR3 sequence: CASRPSRAGSDEQYF. The CDR3 DNA reads TGTGCCAGCAGGCCGTCCAGGGCTGGAAGCGACGAGCAGTACTTC. V and J are TRBV27 and TRBJ2-7, with a possible D match to TRBD1 (5 bases). V dropped 6 bases and J dropped 5 bases, with 20 bases sitting between them. This CDR3 region has 15 residues. The germline V gene has CDR1 MNHEY and CDR2 SMNVEV (reference sequence).

In this sample, this clone turned up a few times. The V gene is TRBV19, the J gene TRBJ2-7; 9 bases are a match to TRBD1. J lost 5 bases, V lost 8 bases, and 7 bases had no gene match. Germline V gene data show CDR1 as LNHDA and CDR2 as SQIVND (reference sequence). The CDR3 is made up of 13 amino acids. The CDR3: CASGGTGMNEQYF. CDR3 nucleotide sequence: TGTGCCAGTGGAGGGACAGGGATGAACGAGCAGTACTTC.

The rearrangement links TRBV19 to TRBJ1-5, with D uncertain. In germline, CDR1 is LNHDA, CDR2 SQIVND (reference sequence). The ends were cut back, 1 base at V and 4 bases at J, with 8 bases in the middle. This CDR3 has 14 amino acids. This CDR3 reads CASSIASGNQPQHF. The DNA of the CDR3 is TGTGCCAGTAGTATAGCTTCAGGAAATCAGCCCCAGCATTTT.

The chain employs TRBV18 and TRBJ2-7; possibly TRBD2 for D (6 bases). Trimming took off 2 bases at V and 3 bases at J, with 14 bases between the two ends. Germline-derived CDR1 and CDR2 are KGHSH and LQKENI. The CDR3 runs to 15 residues. DNA of the CDR3: TGTGCCAGCTCACCAGGGGGACTGGCTAGCTACGAGCAGTACTTC. This encodes CASSPGGLASYEQYF.

V usage is TRBV11-2 and J usage is TRBJ2-5; TRBD2 matches 11 bases. This CDR3 is built from 18 residues. The V gene's germline CDR1 is SGHAT and CDR2 FQNNGV. Losses at the gene ends were 5 bases for V and 0 bases for J; bases not matched to a gene: 11. CDR3 in DNA: TGTGCCAGCAGCCAAGGTGGTAGCGGGAGGGGGTACCAAGAGACCCAGTACTTC. It codes for CASSQGGSGRGYQETQYF.

This clone was counted between two and nine times. This chain joins TRBV7-9 and TRBJ1-2, with TRBD1 matching over 11 bases. V lost 5 bases to trimming and J lost 6 bases; unmatched junction nucleotides: 8. CDR1 SEHNR and CDR2 FQNEAQ come from the germline V gene (reference sequence). The CDR3 is made up of 15 amino acids. The CDR3 nucleotides are TGTGCCAGCAGCGGGCGGACAGGGGGCACCAATGGCTACACCTTC. Encoded protein: CASSGRTGGTNGYTF.

The chain joins TRBV6-5 to TRBJ1-1, with TRBD1 matching 7 bases. In germline, CDR1 is MNHEY, CDR2 SVGAGI. V lost 7 bases and J lost 7; bases outside the gene matches: 12. The CDR3 consists of 14 residues. This CDR3 reads CASKEGAGGNEAFF. CDR3 coding DNA: TGTGCCAGCAAGGAGGGAGCAGGGGGAAATGAAGCTTTCTTT.

V and J are TRBV14 and TRBJ2-7; D ambiguous. Germline CDR1 is SGHDN and CDR2 is FVKESK. Trimming removed 4 bases at V and 1 base at J, with 14 bases between. This CDR3 is 15 amino acids long. CDR3 bases: TGTGCCAGCAGCCCACTTAGCCGTATATCCTACGAGCAGTACTTC. Translating it yields CASSPLSRISYEQYF. The full variable domain, in which reference TRBV14 and TRBJ2-7 provide the parts outside the CDR3, is EAGVTQFPSHSVIEKGQTVTLRCDPISGHDNLYWYRRVMGKEIKFLLHFVKESKQDESGMPNNRFLAERTGGTYSTLKVQPAELEDSGVYFCASSPLSRISYEQYFGPGTRLTVT.

The chain has TRBV5-1 and TRBJ1-3; D is unclear. Between the trimmed V and J ends, which lost 0 bases and 3 bases, there was a span of 7 bases. The CDR3 sequence is 14 residues long. Germline CDR1 reads SGHRS; CDR2 reads YFSETQ. CDR3 residues: CASSLEALGNTIYF. The CDR3 nucleotides read TGCGCCAGCAGCTTGGAAGCACTTGGAAACACCATATATTTT.

As regards this clone: This sample also contains other DNA sequences that code for the same CDR3. The CDR3 here is CASSVPLVRDEQYF. CDR3 nucleotide sequence: TGTGCCAGCAGCGTACCATTAGTACGCGACGAGCAGTACTTC. The chain has TRBV9 and TRBJ2-7; D gene ambiguous. Germline-derived CDR1 and CDR2 are SGDLS and YYNGEE. With 1 base removed from V and 5 bases from J, the gap between germline ends came to 13 bases. This CDR3 comprises 14 residues.

This chain connects TRBV5-1 to TRBJ1-1, with 8 bases matching TRBD1. The V and J ends lost 0 bases and 2 bases, in that order; junction bases with no gene match: 6. The germline V gene encodes CDR1 SGHRS and CDR2 YFSETQ. This CDR3 region has 16 residues. CDR3: CASSLVQGALNTEAFF. The CDR3 bases are TGCGCCAGCAGCTTGGTTCAGGGGGCGCTAAACACTGAAGCTTTCTTT.

The chain is built from TRBV19 and TRBJ2-2; maybe TRBD1 (6 bases). Trimming took 1 base from V and 6 from J, leaving 9 bases between them. The length of the CDR3 is 14 residues. The germline CDR1 and CDR2 sequences are LNHDA and SQIVND (reference sequence). This chain's CDR3 is CASSIVGAAGELFF. In nucleotides, the CDR3 is TGTGCCAGTAGTATAGTGGGGGCGGCCGGGGAGCTGTTTTTT.

The V gene is TRBV4-3, the J gene TRBJ1-6; 8 bases map to TRBD1. The CDR3 totals 16 residues. Germline V gene lookup returns CDR1 LGHNA and CDR2 YSLEER. The junction had 13 bases not matched to a gene; V was cut back by 5 bases and J by 10 bases. The CDR3 region is CASSLERDRLNSPLHF. The DNA of the CDR3 is TGCGCCAGCAGCTTGGAACGGGACAGGCTCAACTCACCCCTCCACTTT.